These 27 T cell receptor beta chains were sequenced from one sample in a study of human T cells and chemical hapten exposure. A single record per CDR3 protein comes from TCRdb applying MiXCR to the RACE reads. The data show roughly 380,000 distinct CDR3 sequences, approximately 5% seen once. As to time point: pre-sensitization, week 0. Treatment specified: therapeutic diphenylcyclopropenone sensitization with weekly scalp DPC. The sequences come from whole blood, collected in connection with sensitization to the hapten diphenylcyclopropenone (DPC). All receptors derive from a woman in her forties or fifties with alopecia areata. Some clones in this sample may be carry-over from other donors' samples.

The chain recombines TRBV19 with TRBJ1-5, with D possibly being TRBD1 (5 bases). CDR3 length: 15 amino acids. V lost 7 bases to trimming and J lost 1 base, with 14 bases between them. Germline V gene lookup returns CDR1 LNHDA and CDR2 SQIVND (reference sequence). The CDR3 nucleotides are TGTGCCAGTATCCCTATGGGGGTCAGCAATCAGCCCCAGCATTTT. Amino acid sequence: CASIPMGVSNQPQHF.

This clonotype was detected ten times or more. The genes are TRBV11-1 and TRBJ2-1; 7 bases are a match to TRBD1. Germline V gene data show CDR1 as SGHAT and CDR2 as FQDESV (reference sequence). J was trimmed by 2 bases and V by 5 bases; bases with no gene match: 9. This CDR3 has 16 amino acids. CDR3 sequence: CASSPYTGAPYNEQFF. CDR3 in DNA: TGTGCCAGCAGCCCCTACACAGGGGCTCCCTACAATGAGCAGTTCTTC.

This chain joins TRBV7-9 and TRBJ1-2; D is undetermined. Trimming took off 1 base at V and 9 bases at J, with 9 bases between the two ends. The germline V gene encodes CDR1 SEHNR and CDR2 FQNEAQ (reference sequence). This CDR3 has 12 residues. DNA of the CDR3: TGTGCCAGCAGCTTAGAGTTAAGGCGCTACACCTTC. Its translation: CASSLELRRYTF.

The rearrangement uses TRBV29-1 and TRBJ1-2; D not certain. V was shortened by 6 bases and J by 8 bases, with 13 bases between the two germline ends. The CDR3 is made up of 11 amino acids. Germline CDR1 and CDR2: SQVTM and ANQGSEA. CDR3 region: CSVRELEGYTF. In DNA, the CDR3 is TGCAGCGTCCGTGAACTCGAGGGCTACACCTTC. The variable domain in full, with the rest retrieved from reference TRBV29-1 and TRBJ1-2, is SAVISQKPSRDICQRGTSLTIQCQVDSQVTMMFWYRQQPGQSLTLIATANQGSEATYESGFVIDKFPISRPNLTFSTLTVSNMSPEDSSIYLCSVRELEGYTFGSGTRLTVV.

CDR3 sequence: CSARSGTGGGNTIYF. The CDR3 coding sequence is TGCAGTGCTAGATCAGGGACAGGGGGAGGAAACACCATATATTTT. The chain has TRBV20-1 and TRBJ1-3; 11 bases are shared with TRBD1. The J segment lost 4 bases and the V segment lost 2 bases, leaving 4 bases of the junction unmatched. CDR3 length: 15 amino acids. Germline assignment: CDR1 DFQATT and CDR2 SNEGSKA (reference sequence).

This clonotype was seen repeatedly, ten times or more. The CDR3 is CSAGDRDQPQHF. As DNA, the CDR3 is TGCAGTGCTGGGGACAGGGACCAGCCCCAGCATTTT. The chain is built from TRBV20-1 and TRBJ1-5; TRBD1 agrees at 9 bases. This CDR3 spans 12 amino acids. CDR1 is DFQATT and CDR2 is SNEGSKA in the germline V gene (reference sequence). The V and J ends lost 5 bases and 7 bases, in that order; junction bases with no gene match: 3.

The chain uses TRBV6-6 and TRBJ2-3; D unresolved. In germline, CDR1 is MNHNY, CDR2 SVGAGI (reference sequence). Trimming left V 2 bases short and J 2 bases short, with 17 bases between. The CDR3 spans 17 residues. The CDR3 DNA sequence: TGTGCCAGCAGTTACCCCGCGGCGGCAGGAACCACAGATACGCAGTATTTT. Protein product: CASSYPAAAGTTDTQYF.

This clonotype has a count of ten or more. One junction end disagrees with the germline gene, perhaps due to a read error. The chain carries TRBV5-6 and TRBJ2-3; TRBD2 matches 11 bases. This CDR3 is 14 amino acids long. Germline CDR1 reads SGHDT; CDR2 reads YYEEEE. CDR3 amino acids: CASSLVIAGGPLHF. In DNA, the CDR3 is TGTGCCAGCAGCTTGGTAATAGCGGGGGGGCCGTTACATTTT.

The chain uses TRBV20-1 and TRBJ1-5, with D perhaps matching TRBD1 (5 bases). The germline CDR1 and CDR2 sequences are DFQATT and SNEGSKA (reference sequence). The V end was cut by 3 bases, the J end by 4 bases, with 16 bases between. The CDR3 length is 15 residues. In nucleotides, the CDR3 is TGCAGTGCTAGTTATGTCGGCAGGGAAAATCAGCCCCAGCATTTT. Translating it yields CSASYVGRENQPQHF.

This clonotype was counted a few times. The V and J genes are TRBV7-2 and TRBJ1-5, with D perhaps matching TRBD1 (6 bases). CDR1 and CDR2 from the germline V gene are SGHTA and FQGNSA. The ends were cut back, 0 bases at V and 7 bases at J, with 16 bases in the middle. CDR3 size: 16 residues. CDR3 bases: TGTGCCAGCAGCTTAGCGGGGACACGAAGAGGGCAGCCCCAGCATTTT. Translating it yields CASSLAGTRRGQPQHF.

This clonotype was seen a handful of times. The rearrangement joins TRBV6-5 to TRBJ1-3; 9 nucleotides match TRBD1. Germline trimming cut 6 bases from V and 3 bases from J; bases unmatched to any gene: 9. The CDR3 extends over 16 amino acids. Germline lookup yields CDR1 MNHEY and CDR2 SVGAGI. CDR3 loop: CASSSNRGRGGNTIYF. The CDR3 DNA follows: TGTGCCAGCAGCTCCAACAGGGGGCGAGGTGGAAACACCATATATTTT.

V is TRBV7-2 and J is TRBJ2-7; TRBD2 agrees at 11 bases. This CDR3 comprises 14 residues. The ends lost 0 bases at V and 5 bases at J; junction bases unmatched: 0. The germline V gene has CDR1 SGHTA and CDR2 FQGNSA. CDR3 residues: CASSLASGRDEQYF. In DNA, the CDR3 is TGTGCCAGCAGCTTAGCTAGCGGGAGGGACGAGCAGTACTTC.

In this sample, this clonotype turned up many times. The CDR3 DNA reads as TGTGCCAGCAGTTTAATCAACGGAAACACCATATATTTT. It is translated as CASSLINGNTIYF. V and J are TRBV12-3 or TRBV12-4 and TRBJ1-3; D gene ambiguous. The CDR3 has 13 residues. V dropped 2 bases and J dropped 4 bases, with 6 bases sitting between them.

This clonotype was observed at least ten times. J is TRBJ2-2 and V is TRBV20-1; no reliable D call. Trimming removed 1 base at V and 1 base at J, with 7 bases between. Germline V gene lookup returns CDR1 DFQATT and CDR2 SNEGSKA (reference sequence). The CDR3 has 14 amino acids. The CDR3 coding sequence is TGCAGTGCTAGAGGCCTCGTGAACACCGGGGAGCTGTTTTTT. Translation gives CSARGLVNTGELFF.

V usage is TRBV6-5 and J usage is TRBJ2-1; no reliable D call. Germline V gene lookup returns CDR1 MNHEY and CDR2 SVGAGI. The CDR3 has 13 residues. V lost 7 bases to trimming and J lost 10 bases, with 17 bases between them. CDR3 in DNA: TGTGCCAGCACCGAAGTCGCAGCCGGGGAGCAGTTCTTC. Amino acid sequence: CASTEVAAGEQFF.

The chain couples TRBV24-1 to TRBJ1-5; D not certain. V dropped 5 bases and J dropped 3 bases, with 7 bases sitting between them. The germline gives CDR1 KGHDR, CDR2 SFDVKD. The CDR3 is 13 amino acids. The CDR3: CATSGPLNQPQHF. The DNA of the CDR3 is TGTGCCACCAGTGGACCGCTCAATCAGCCCCAGCATTTT.

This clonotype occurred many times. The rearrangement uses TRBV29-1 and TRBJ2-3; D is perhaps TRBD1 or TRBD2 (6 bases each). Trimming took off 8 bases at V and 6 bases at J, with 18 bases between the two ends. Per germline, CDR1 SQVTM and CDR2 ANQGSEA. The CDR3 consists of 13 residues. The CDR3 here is CSSPGLQGDTQYF. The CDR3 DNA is TGCAGCTCACCGGGACTCCAGGGGGATACGCAGTATTTT.

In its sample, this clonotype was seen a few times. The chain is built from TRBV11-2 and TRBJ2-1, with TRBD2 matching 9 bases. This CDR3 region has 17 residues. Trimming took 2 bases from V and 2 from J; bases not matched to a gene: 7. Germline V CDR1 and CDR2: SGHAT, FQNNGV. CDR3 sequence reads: CASSLRASGVTYNEQFF. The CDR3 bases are TGTGCCAGCAGCTTAAGGGCTAGCGGGGTAACCTACAATGAGCAGTTCTTC.

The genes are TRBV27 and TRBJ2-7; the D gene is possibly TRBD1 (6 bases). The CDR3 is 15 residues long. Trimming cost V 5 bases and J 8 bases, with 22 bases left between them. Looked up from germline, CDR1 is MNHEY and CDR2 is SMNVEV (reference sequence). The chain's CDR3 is CASSPKKGPGDKQYF. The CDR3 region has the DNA TGTGCCAGCAGTCCGAAAAAGGGACCCGGGGACAAGCAGTACTTC.

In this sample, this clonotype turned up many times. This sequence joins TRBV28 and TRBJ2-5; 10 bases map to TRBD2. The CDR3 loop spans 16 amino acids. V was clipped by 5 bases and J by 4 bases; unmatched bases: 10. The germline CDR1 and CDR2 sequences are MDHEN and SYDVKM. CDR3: CASSTPLAGARETQYF. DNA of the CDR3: TGTGCCAGCAGTACCCCCCTAGCGGGAGCTAGAGAGACCCAGTACTTC.

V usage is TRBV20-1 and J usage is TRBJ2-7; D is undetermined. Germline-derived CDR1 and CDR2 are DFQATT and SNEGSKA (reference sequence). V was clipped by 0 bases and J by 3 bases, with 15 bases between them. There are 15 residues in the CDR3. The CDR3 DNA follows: TGCAGTGCTAGAGATTCCCAGCGCCCCTACTACGAGCAGTACTTC. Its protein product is CSARDSQRPYYEQYF.

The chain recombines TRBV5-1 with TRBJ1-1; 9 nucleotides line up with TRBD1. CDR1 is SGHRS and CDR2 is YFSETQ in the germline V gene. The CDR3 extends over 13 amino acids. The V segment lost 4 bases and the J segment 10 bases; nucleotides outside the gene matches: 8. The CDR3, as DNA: TGCGCCAGCAGCGGAAACAGGGGGCATGTAGCTTTCTTT. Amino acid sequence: CASSGNRGHVAFF.

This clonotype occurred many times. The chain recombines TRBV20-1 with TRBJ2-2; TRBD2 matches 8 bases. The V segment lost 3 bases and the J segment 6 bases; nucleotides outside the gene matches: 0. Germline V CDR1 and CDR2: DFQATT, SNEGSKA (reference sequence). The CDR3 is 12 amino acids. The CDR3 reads CSARTSAGELFF. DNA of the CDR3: TGCAGTGCTAGGACTAGCGCCGGGGAGCTGTTTTTT.

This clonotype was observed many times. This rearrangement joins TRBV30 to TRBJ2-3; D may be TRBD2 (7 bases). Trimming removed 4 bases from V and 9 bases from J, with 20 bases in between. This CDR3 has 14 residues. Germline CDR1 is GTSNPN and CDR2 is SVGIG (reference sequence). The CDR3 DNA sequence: TGTGCCTGGACAGTTCGCGGGAGAGGGGGGACGCAGTATTTT. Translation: CAWTVRGRGGTQYF.

For the CDR3, the DNA is TGCAGTGTAGTAAGAGGCCCAGCAGGGGGCCACAATAATTCACCCCTCCACTTT. Translating gives CSVVRGPAGGHNNSPLHF. The rearrangement joins TRBV20-1 to TRBJ1-6; 8 nucleotides align to TRBD1. CDR1 is DFQATT, CDR2 SNEGSKA, per germline (reference sequence). CDR3 length equals 18 residues. V lost 7 bases to trimming and J lost 5 bases; unmatched junction nucleotides: 19.

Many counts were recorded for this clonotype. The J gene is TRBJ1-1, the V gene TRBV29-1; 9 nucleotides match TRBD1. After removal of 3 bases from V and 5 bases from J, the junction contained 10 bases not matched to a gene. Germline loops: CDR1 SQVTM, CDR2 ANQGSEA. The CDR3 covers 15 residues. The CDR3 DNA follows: TGCAGCGTTGACCCTAGGGACAGGGCTTTAACTGAAGCTTTCTTT. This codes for CSVDPRDRALTEAFF.

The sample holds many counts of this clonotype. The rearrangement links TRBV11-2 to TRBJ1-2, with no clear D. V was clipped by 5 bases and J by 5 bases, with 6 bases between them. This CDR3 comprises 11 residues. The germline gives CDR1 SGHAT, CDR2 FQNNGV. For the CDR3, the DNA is TGTGCCAGCAGCGGCCTATATGGCTACACCTTC. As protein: CASSGLYGYTF.